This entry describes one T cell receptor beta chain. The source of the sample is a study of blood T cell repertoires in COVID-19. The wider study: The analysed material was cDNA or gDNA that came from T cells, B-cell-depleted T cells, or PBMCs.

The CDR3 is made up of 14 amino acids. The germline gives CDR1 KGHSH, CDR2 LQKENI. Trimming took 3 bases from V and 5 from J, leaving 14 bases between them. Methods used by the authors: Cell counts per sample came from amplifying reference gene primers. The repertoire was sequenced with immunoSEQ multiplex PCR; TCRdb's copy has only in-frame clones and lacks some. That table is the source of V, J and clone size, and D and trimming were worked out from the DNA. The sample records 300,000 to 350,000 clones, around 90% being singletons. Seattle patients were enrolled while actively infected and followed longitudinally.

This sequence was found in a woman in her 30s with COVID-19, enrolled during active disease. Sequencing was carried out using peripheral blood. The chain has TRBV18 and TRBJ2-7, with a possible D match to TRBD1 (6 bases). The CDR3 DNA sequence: TGTGCCAGCTCACCCGACAGGAATAGGAACGAGCAGTACTTC. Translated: CASSPDRNRNEQYF.